This note documents a single T cell receptor (beta chain) sequence. Its specificity is unknown. Clones were read by immunoSEQ multiplex PCR, and TCRdb kept only the in-frame ones, dropping some. The repertoire holds roughly 50,000 clones, with roughly 84% as singletons. The record originates from a study of T cell clones after liver transplantation. Study information: TCRbeta sequencing after a pre-transplant mixed lymphocyte reaction identified graft-donor-reactive clones, later tracked in post-transplant blood. Notes on the study in general: In two subjects, few donor cells limited the measurable donor-reactive repertoire. These preliminary findings come from unstandardized post-transplant sampling times.

CDR3 size: 14 residues. Germline lookup yields CDR1 SNHLY and CDR2 FYNNEI. Trimming took 4 bases from V and 3 from J; bases not matched to a gene: 5. This sequence was found in a human donor who received a liver transplant. The source material was CD4+ T cells from blood, sampled before liver transplant. The rearrangement links TRBV2 to TRBJ2-7; 8 bases are shared with TRBD2. CDR3 sequence (DNA): TGTGCCAGCAGTGCTGGGACTAGGGTCTACGAGCAGTACTTC. Translated, it gives CASSAGTRVYEQYF.